A single sample gave rise to the 31 T cell receptor beta chains below, sequenced in a study of radiation and T cells in renal cell carcinoma. Only in-frame clones appear in the TCRdb table, and some are missing; sequencing was by immunoSEQ multiplex PCR. The table shows roughly 120,000 clones, with about 81% occurring only once. The time point denotes: blood 2 weeks post-SBRT. Stated treatment: 15 Gy SBRT to primary tumor, nephrectomy 4 weeks later. The source was blood, collected from a patient whose treatment included radiotherapy and nephrectomy. The receptors were sampled from a woman in her fifties or sixties with renal cell carcinoma.

This clone was seen just once. This chain joins TRBV11-2 and TRBJ2-7; TRBD1 matches at 8 bases. The CDR3 sequence is 16 residues long. V was clipped by 1 base and J by 4 bases; unmatched bases: 9. The germline V gene has CDR1 SGHAT and CDR2 FQNNGV. The CDR3 DNA follows: TGTGCCAGCAGCTTAGTGGGAGGACAGGGCAGGTACGAGCAGTACTTC. The encoded protein is CASSLVGGQGRYEQYF.

The chain links TRBV9 to TRBJ2-6; no firm D call. This CDR3 has 14 amino acids. V lost 3 bases and J 1 base, leaving 5 bases between the germline ends. The germline CDR1 and CDR2 sequences are SGDLS and YYNGEE. CDR3 residues: CASSAPSGANVLTF. The DNA for the CDR3 is TGTGCCAGCAGCGCGCCGTCTGGGGCCAACGTCCTGACTTTC.

The chain recombines TRBV11-3 with TRBJ2-3; D gene ambiguous. The V and J ends lost 1 base and 5 bases respectively, with 10 bases between them. Germline V gives CDR1 SGHNT, CDR2 YENEEA. This CDR3 comprises 14 residues. The CDR3 sequence: CASSLAPSIDTQYF. CDR3 coding DNA: TGTGCCAGCAGCTTAGCCCCTTCCATAGATACGCAGTATTTT.

The genes are TRBV2 and TRBJ1-5; D unclear. Germline V CDR1 and CDR2: SNHLY, FYNNEI. V was trimmed by 11 bases and J by 0 bases, leaving 11 bases between them. The CDR3 is made up of 13 amino acids. The CDR3: CAVSSDSNQPQHF. As DNA, the CDR3 is TGTGCCGTAAGCTCTGATAGCAATCAGCCCCAGCATTTT.

This chain connects TRBV6-1 to TRBJ2-7; 11 bases are shared with TRBD2. The CDR3 runs 17 residues. J gave up 4 bases and V 4 bases, and 12 bases lay outside the gene matches. Germline V gene sequence: CDR1 MNHNS, CDR2 SASEGT. The CDR3 sequence: CASSAPPTSGNQYEQYF. In nucleotides, the CDR3 is TGTGCCAGCAGTGCCCCGCCGACTAGCGGGAACCAATACGAGCAGTACTTC.

In this sample, this clone turned up a few times. The chain employs TRBV27 and TRBJ2-7; TRBD1 agrees at 7 bases. Trimming cost V 5 bases and J 7 bases; bases outside gene matches: 14. CDR1 and CDR2 from the germline V gene are MNHEY and SMNVEV (reference sequence). The CDR3 covers 15 residues. The CDR3 nucleotides are TGTGCCAGCAGTGCGCCGGGACAGCTTCTTCTGGAGCAGTACTTC. This encodes CASSAPGQLLLEQYF.

The J gene is TRBJ2-7, the V gene TRBV6-1; D is ambiguous. This CDR3 has 14 amino acids. Trimming took 5 bases from V and 2 from J, leaving 13 bases between them. CDR1 MNHNS and CDR2 SASEGT come from the germline V gene. The CDR3 bases are TGTGCCAGCAGTTTTACCCTTCCCGCCTACGAGCAGTACTTC. This translates into CASSFTLPAYEQYF.

The chain employs TRBV28 and TRBJ1-5, with D unclear. V was cut by 5 bases and J by 1 base, with 15 bases left in between. CDR3 length: 16 amino acids. CDR1 is MDHEN and CDR2 is SYDVKM in the germline V gene. The CDR3 sequence: CASSALQQWSNQPQHF. The CDR3, as DNA: TGTGCCAGCAGTGCCCTACAACAGTGGAGCAATCAGCCCCAGCATTTT. Variable domain in full (rest from reference TRBV28 and TRBJ1-5): DVKVTQSSRYLVKRTGEKVFLECVQDMDHENMFWYRQDPGLGLRLIYFSYDVKMKEKGDIPEGYSVSREKKERFSLILESASTNQTSMYLCASSALQQWSNQPQHFGDGTRLSIL.

J is TRBJ1-2 and V is TRBV29-1; 9 bases fit TRBD1. V gave up 4 bases and J gave up 8 bases; unmatched junction bases: 8. The CDR3 sequence is 13 residues long. Germline CDR1 SQVTM, CDR2 ANQGSEA. Here the CDR3 DNA reads TGCAGCGTTGCAACAGGGGGCGCGGGAGGCTACACCTTC. Protein: CSVATGGAGGYTF.

The chain has TRBV5-1 and TRBJ2-3; 8 positions agree with TRBD1. V was pared by 6 bases and J by 3 bases, with 9 bases of the junction left unmatched. Germline CDR1 SGHRS, CDR2 YFSETQ. The CDR3 extends over 15 amino acids. The CDR3 DNA follows: TGCGCCAGCACCCCTCAGGGGGCGCATACAGATACGCAGTATTTT. It translates to CASTPQGAHTDTQYF.

This chain connects TRBV30 to TRBJ2-7; D not certain. This CDR3 contains 14 residues. CDR1 and CDR2 from the germline V gene are GTSNPN and SVGIG (reference sequence). V was trimmed by 5 bases and J by 0 bases, leaving 14 bases between them. CDR3 sequence: CAWGDGRVSYEQYF. DNA for the CDR3: TGTGCCTGGGGCGATGGACGCGTCTCCTACGAGCAGTACTTC.

The CDR3 sequence is CASSPPPRGNTEAFF. CDR3 bases: TGTGCCAGTAGTCCCCCTCCAAGGGGCAACACTGAAGCTTTCTTT. The J gene is TRBJ1-1, the V gene TRBV19, with a tentative D call TRBD1 (5 bases). The CDR3 is 15 amino acids. The V end lost 5 bases, the J end lost 2 bases, and 15 bases lay between the germline ends. In germline, CDR1 is LNHDA, CDR2 SQIVND (reference sequence).

The V and J genes are TRBV6-6 and TRBJ2-7; perhaps TRBD2 as D (7 bases). CDR1 and CDR2 from the germline V gene are MNHNY and SVGAGI (reference sequence). V lost 7 bases, J lost 2 bases, and 18 bases lay in between. CDR3 size: 15 residues. CDR3 protein: CASTTGTTRTYEQYF. CDR3 sequence (DNA): TGTGCCAGCACTACAGGGACTACTCGAACCTACGAGCAGTACTTC.

This sequence joins TRBV7-2 and TRBJ2-1; the D gene is possibly TRBD2 (6 bases). The CDR3 contains 15 residues. CDR1 SGHTA and CDR2 FQGNSA come from the germline V gene. The germline V and J ends were trimmed by 8 bases and 4 bases, with 18 bases remaining between them. In DNA, the CDR3 is TGTGCCAGCGCCCGTGGGGACTCCCTATACAATGAGCAGTTCTTC. It encodes CASARGDSLYNEQFF.

The CDR3 nucleotides read TGTGCCAGTAGTCCCCAGATAAATACCGGGACAGCCTCTAACTATGGCTACACCTTC. Its translation is CASSPQINTGTASNYGYTF. The chain links TRBV19 to TRBJ1-2; 7 bases are a match to TRBD1. The CDR3 has 19 residues. Losses at the gene ends were 5 bases for V and 0 bases for J; bases not matched to a gene: 18. Germline values: CDR1 LNHDA, CDR2 SQIVND (reference sequence).

This chain uses TRBV25-1 with TRBJ1-1; tentatively, D is TRBD1 (6 bases). The length of the CDR3 is 15 residues. Germline V CDR1 and CDR2: MGHDK, SYGVNS. V lost 3 bases, J lost 2 bases, and 13 bases lay in between. Here the CDR3 reads CASSDTRGSNTEAFF. DNA for the CDR3: TGTGCCAGCAGTGACACAAGGGGGAGCAACACTGAAGCTTTCTTT.

In its sample, this clone was seen once. This sequence joins TRBV10-3 and TRBJ2-1, with D tentatively TRBD1 or TRBD2 (6 bases each). Trimming took off 0 bases at V and 5 bases at J, with 14 bases between the two ends. This CDR3 is built from 16 residues. Looked up from germline, CDR1 is ENHRY and CDR2 is SYGVKD. CDR3 loop: CAISESLGGSNNEQFF. CDR3 bases: TGTGCCATCAGTGAGTCCTTAGGGGGGTCTAACAATGAGCAGTTCTTC.

V and J are TRBV5-1 and TRBJ2-1; TRBD1 matches at 7 bases. Germline lookup yields CDR1 SGHRS and CDR2 YFSETQ. The CDR3 contains 15 residues. The ends lost 0 bases at V and 6 bases at J; junction bases unmatched: 6. CDR3 nucleotides: TGCGCCAGCAGCTTGGCCAGGGGGTATGGCAATGAGCAGTTCTTC. Protein: CASSLARGYGNEQFF. The full variable domain, in which reference TRBV5-1 and TRBJ2-1 provide the parts outside the CDR3, is KAGVTQTPRYLIKTRGQQVTLSCSPISGHRSVSWYQQTPGQGLQFLFEYFSETQRNKGNFPGRFSGRQFSNSRSEMNVSTLELGDSALYLCASSLARGYGNEQFFGPGTRLTVL.

The chain couples TRBV2 to TRBJ2-3; D could derive from TRBD1 or TRBD2 (6 bases each). The CDR3 extends over 15 amino acids. CDR1 is SNHLY, CDR2 FYNNEI, per germline. Trimming cost V 3 bases and J 1 base, with 11 bases left between them. CDR3 coding DNA: TGTGCCAGCAGTGATTGGGGGGCTGGCACAGATACGCAGTATTTT. Its translation: CASSDWGAGTDTQYF.

This clone was picked up a small number of times. The chain couples TRBV9 to TRBJ2-3, with D tentatively TRBD1 (6 bases). CDR1 is SGDLS and CDR2 is YYNGEE in the germline V gene. V lost 0 bases and J 5 bases, leaving 10 bases between the germline ends. The CDR3 contains 14 residues. The chain's CDR3 is CASSVGLQGDTQYF. For the CDR3, the DNA is TGTGCCAGCAGCGTAGGACTACAGGGAGATACGCAGTATTTT.

This clone was found once. The chain employs TRBV5-4 and TRBJ2-1; 15 bases are shared with TRBD2. From germline, CDR1 is SGHNT and CDR2 YYREEE (reference sequence). The V gene end was trimmed by 2 bases and the J gene end by 8 bases; junction bases not matched to a gene: 8. This CDR3 region has 17 residues. The DNA for the CDR3 is TGTGCCAGCAGCTTCGGGACTAGCGGGGGGTTGTTCCATGAGCAGTTCTTC. Its translation is CASSFGTSGGLFHEQFF.

This chain links TRBV28 with TRBJ1-1; perhaps TRBD1 as D (6 bases). V was shortened by 8 bases and J by 11 bases, with 15 bases between the two germline ends. Germline CDR1 MDHEN, CDR2 SYDVKM. This CDR3 region has 11 residues. CDR3 amino acids: CASLGGGTAFF. The CDR3 DNA is TGTGCCAGCTTGGGTGGGGGCACGGCTTTCTTT.

The V and J genes are TRBV6-5 and TRBJ1-1; 8 bases fit TRBD1. V was clipped by 7 bases and J by 5 bases; unmatched bases: 12. The length of the CDR3 is 15 residues. Germline CDR1 reads MNHEY; CDR2 reads SVGAGI. The CDR3 DNA reads as TGTGCCAGCACCCGGGACAGGTCACCGCTTACTGAAGCTTTCTTT. It is translated as CASTRDRSPLTEAFF.

The chain couples TRBV5-6 to TRBJ1-2, with 8 positions matching TRBD1. This CDR3 has 13 amino acids. V trimming: 4 bases; J trimming: 6 bases; junction bases outside the gene matches: 5. CDR1 and CDR2 (germline): SGHDT, YYEEEE. The CDR3 bases are TGTGCCAGCAGCCTGGGACAGGTGAATGGCTACACCTTC. Its translation: CASSLGQVNGYTF.

This clone was observed a handful of times. The chain recombines TRBV6-1 with TRBJ2-5; D gene uncertain. This CDR3 is built from 15 residues. Trimming stripped 7 bases from V and 4 bases from J, with 19 bases between. Germline-derived CDR1 and CDR2 are MNHNS and SASEGT. The CDR3 region has the DNA TGTGCCAGCATTCTAATTTGGGGTTTGGGAGAGACCCAGTACTTC. Translation gives CASILIWGLGETQYF.

V gene TRBV5-1 combines with J gene TRBJ2-7; a possible D gene is TRBD1 (6 bases). The germline CDR1 and CDR2 sequences are SGHRS and YFSETQ. V shed 5 bases and J shed 1 base, with 13 bases lying between them. There are 14 residues in the CDR3. The CDR3 protein is CASSPRDTSYEQYF. The CDR3 DNA is TGCGCCAGCAGTCCACGGGACACATCCTACGAGCAGTACTTC.

The chain has TRBV7-2 and TRBJ2-1; tentatively, D is TRBD2 (5 bases). The V end lost 2 bases, the J end lost 8 bases, and 13 bases lay between the germline ends. The germline V gene has CDR1 SGHTA and CDR2 FQGNSA. The CDR3 extends over 14 amino acids. The CDR3 spells CASSLSSGYDEQFF. DNA for the CDR3: TGTGCCAGCAGCTTATCCAGCGGTTATGATGAGCAGTTCTTC.

This clone was seen a few times. This rearrangement joins TRBV11-2 to TRBJ1-5, with a possible D match to TRBD1 (6 bases). Trimming removed 5 bases from V and 2 bases from J, with 7 bases in between. Germline loops: CDR1 SGHAT, CDR2 FQNNGV. This CDR3 is built from 13 residues. CDR3 nucleotides: TGTGCCAGCAGCCCAGGGGGCAATCAGCCCCAGCATTTT. Encoded protein: CASSPGGNQPQHF.

The V and J genes are TRBV4-3 and TRBJ1-2, with D perhaps matching TRBD1 (5 bases). The ends were cut back, 1 base at V and 2 bases at J, with 14 bases in the middle. Germline values: CDR1 LGHNA, CDR2 YSLEER. This CDR3 spans 16 amino acids. The chain's CDR3 is CASSQGGQVRNYGYTF. The CDR3 DNA follows: TGCGCCAGCAGCCAAGGGGGCCAGGTCAGGAACTATGGCTACACCTTC.

The chain employs TRBV5-1 and TRBJ2-7; perhaps TRBD1 as D (6 bases). This CDR3 is built from 15 residues. CDR1 and CDR2 from the germline V gene are SGHRS and YFSETQ. V lost 0 bases and J 6 bases, leaving 16 bases between the germline ends. Here the CDR3 reads CASSLGGNEGGEQYF. The DNA of the CDR3 is TGCGCCAGCAGCTTGGGCGGTAACGAAGGGGGCGAGCAGTACTTC.

The chain combines TRBV5-4 with TRBJ2-7; TRBD1 might be the D (5 bases). The length of the CDR3 is 13 residues. The germline V and J ends were trimmed by 3 bases and 3 bases, with 10 bases remaining between them. The germline CDR1 and CDR2 sequences are SGHNT and YYREEE (reference sequence). CDR3 bases: TGTGCCAGCAGCTCGGACACGAACTACGAGCAGTACTTC. Its translation: CASSSDTNYEQYF.